This T cell receptor (beta chain) was retrieved from a study of blood T cells in healthy people across ages. With regard to this clonotype: Its antigen is as yet unknown.

A sample-barcoded 5' primer and a J-beta primer mix were used in a second PCR of about 7 to 11 cycles. TCRdb re-called the 5' RACE reads with MiXCR, one entry per CDR3 protein. In the table there are roughly 730,000 distinct CDR3 sequences, about 61% of which are singletons. V was pared by 5 bases and J by 4 bases, with 12 bases of the junction left unmatched. Germline V gene sequence: CDR1 SSHAT, CDR2 FNYEAQ (reference sequence). This CDR3 comprises 17 residues. General study findings and limits: Among long-lived donors, naive CD4+ cells were more numerous and diversity higher than in aged donors. Diversity figures based on one million T cells were deemed too low. Getting older went along with TCR beta diversity per million T cells dropping roughly linearly.

This clonotype was sampled from a man aged 35 to 55 in good health. Sample: blood. The chain joins TRBV7-7 to TRBJ2-1; TRBD2 matches at 9 bases. As DNA, the CDR3 is TGTGCCAGCAGCCGGATGGGTAGCGGGGGCCTGTACAATGAGCAGTTCTTC. It yields the protein CASSRMGSGGLYNEQFF.